The present entry profiles one T cell receptor beta chain with its context. The data originate from a study of blood T cell repertoires in COVID-19. During active infection, Seattle patients enrolled and were then monitored through disease. Sequencing was performed with immunoSEQ multiplex PCR; in TCRdb, only in-frame clones are kept and a portion is missing. The data show some 200,000 clones, over 75% seen once. The clonotype originates from a man aged 45-60 years with COVID-19, enrolled during active disease. The specimen was peripheral blood.

As DNA, the CDR3 is TGCGCCAGCAGCTTGGGGGACACAAGCAATCAGCCCCAGCATTTT. Translating gives CASSLGDTSNQPQHF. The chain links TRBV5-1 to TRBJ1-5, with D possibly being TRBD1 (6 bases). Germline CDR1 and CDR2: SGHRS and YFSETQ. CDR3 length: 15 amino acids. Deletions cut 0 bases from V and 1 base from J, with 8 bases between.